This T cell receptor (beta chain) was profiled in a study of cytomegalovirus exposure and HLA in healthy donors. Study information: Early released data comprised about 85 million unique TCRs from HLA-typed donors.

On this clone: Its specificity is unknown.

V gave up 5 bases and J gave up 2 bases, with 10 bases separating them. Germline assignment: CDR1 SEHNR and CDR2 FQNEAQ (reference sequence). The CDR3 is 14 residues long. Use of 60 Vbeta and 13 Jbeta primers characterized the PCR. TCRdb's copy holds only in-frame clones and misses some; the assay was immunoSEQ multiplex PCR. Of around 120,000 clones listed, about three quarters are singletons. Broader study findings: According to the study, 150 to 200 TCR beta chains were cytomegalovirus-associated. Most TCRs appeared rarely, but some public TCRs recurred in many donors.

The source material was PBMCs. This TCR derives from a woman in her thirties or forties in good health and CMV-seronegative. This chain joins TRBV7-9 and TRBJ2-1, with D uncertain. The CDR3 DNA follows: TGTGCCAGCAGCCCCTATGGTGCCTACAATGAGCAGTTCTTC. Its translation: CASSPYGAYNEQFF.